This T cell receptor (beta chain) was recorded in a study of T cells in localized non-small cell lung cancer. General study results and limits: Paired adjacent lung recovered a median approximately 57 of the top 100 tumor clones. Density of T cells in blood, when higher, went with longer overall survival.

Clones were read by immunoSEQ multiplex PCR, and TCRdb kept only the in-frame ones, dropping some. The sample lists about 61,000 clones, roughly 89% occurring once. This CDR3 is 15 amino acids long. Germline assignment: CDR1 KGHSH and CDR2 LQKENI. V gave up 2 bases and J gave up 2 bases, with 10 bases separating them. Worth noting for this clone: Its antigen is as yet unknown.

The input for sequencing was peripheral blood, taken before any cancer treatment. This chain joins TRBV18 and TRBJ1-3; D is possibly TRBD1 (5 bases). The receptor was isolated from a man between 40 and 69 years old with stage I squamous cell lung carcinoma. Written as DNA, the CDR3 is TGTGCCAGCTCACCATCTGACAGTCCTGGAAACACCATATATTTT. This codes for CASSPSDSPGNTIYF.